What follows are 18 T cell receptor beta chains derived from one specimen sequenced in a study of radiation and T cells in renal cell carcinoma. Time point noted: blood 4 weeks post-SBRT, at nephrectomy. Treatment here: 15 Gy SBRT to primary tumor, nephrectomy 4 weeks later. TCRdb's table, derived via immunoSEQ multiplex PCR, lists solely in-frame clones and lacks some. The sample consists of around 180,000 clones, approximately 90% of them appearing once. Source: blood, taken from a patient whose treatment included radiotherapy and nephrectomy. The receptors were gathered from a woman aged 45-65 years with renal cell carcinoma.

The V call is TRBV9, the J call TRBJ1-2; D gene uncertain. V was pared by 0 bases and J by 3 bases, with 12 bases between. CDR3 length: 15 residues. Germline V gene sequence: CDR1 SGDLS, CDR2 YYNGEE. The CDR3 loop is CASSVVSAAHYGYTF. In DNA form, the CDR3 reads TGTGCCAGCAGCGTAGTATCAGCCGCCCACTATGGCTACACCTTC.

The chain has TRBV18 and TRBJ1-4; no definite D call. The V and J ends lost 6 bases and 0 bases respectively, with 14 bases between them. Germline V lookup: CDR1 KGHSH, CDR2 LQKENI. This CDR3 comprises 16 residues. As DNA, the CDR3 is TGTGCCAGCTCCTCCCCTAGGATTGCAACTAATGAAAAACTGTTTTTT. It specifies CASSSPRIATNEKLFF.

CDR3 bases: TGTGCCAGTACAGCGGGTGGCGAGCAGTACTTC. Its protein is CASTAGGEQYF. V usage is TRBV19 and J usage is TRBJ2-7, with D possibly being TRBD2 (6 bases). This CDR3 has 11 residues. Germline V gene sequence: CDR1 LNHDA, CDR2 SQIVND (reference sequence). Trimming shortened V by 7 bases and J by 6 bases, and 10 bases separated the two germline ends.

The chain carries TRBV5-1 and TRBJ2-2, with D possibly being TRBD1 (6 bases). This CDR3 contains 15 residues. Germline CDR1 and CDR2: SGHRS and YFSETQ. V lost 5 bases to trimming and J lost 2 bases, with 13 bases between them. For the CDR3, the DNA is TGCGCCAGCAGTAAAGGACAGATTAACACCGGGGAGCTGTTTTTT. The encoded protein is CASSKGQINTGELFF.

This clone showed up just once. The chain has TRBV19 and TRBJ2-6, with unresolved D. Germline-derived CDR1 and CDR2 are LNHDA and SQIVND (reference sequence). Trimming cost V 6 bases and J 2 bases, with 8 bases left between them. The CDR3 length is 14 residues. CDR3 sequence: CASRSPPGANVLTF. The CDR3, as DNA: TGTGCCAGTAGATCGCCCCCTGGGGCCAACGTCCTGACTTTC.

This sequence joins TRBV4-2 and TRBJ1-4; tentative D call: TRBD1 (5 bases). Germline CDR1 is LGHNA and CDR2 is YNFKEQ. The CDR3 runs to 15 residues. V lost 4 bases to trimming and J lost 0 bases, with 9 bases between them. CDR3 nucleotides: TGTGCCAGCAGCCCAGACAGTGCAACTAATGAAAAACTGTTTTTT. Its translation: CASSPDSATNEKLFF.

The chain joins TRBV10-2 to TRBJ1-5; no definite D call. Germline V lookup: CDR1 WSHSY, CDR2 SAAADI. Trimming left V 0 bases short and J 4 bases short, with 7 bases between. This CDR3 is 14 amino acids long. The CDR3, as DNA: TGCGCCAGCAGTGAGTCGGGTCTTAATCAGCCCCAGCATTTT. This translates into CASSESGLNQPQHF.

The V and J genes are TRBV10-2 and TRBJ2-3, with unresolved D. The CDR3 loop spans 12 amino acids. The V end was cut by 6 bases, the J end by 4 bases, with 8 bases between. Germline-derived CDR1 and CDR2 are WSHSY and SAAADI. CDR3 nucleotide sequence: TGCGCCAGCAGCGCTGCCGCAGATACGCAGTATTTT. This codes for CASSAAADTQYF.

The V call is TRBV4-1, the J call TRBJ1-3, with D hard to call. The germline V gene encodes CDR1 MGHRA and CDR2 YSYEKL. The CDR3 sequence is 15 residues long. Trimming left V 4 bases short and J 0 bases short, with 10 bases between. This CDR3 reads CASSRQEDSGNTIYF. The CDR3 DNA sequence: TGCGCCAGCAGCCGCCAGGAGGACTCTGGAAACACCATATATTTT.

The V call is TRBV30, the J call TRBJ1-1, with D tentatively TRBD1 (5 bases). This CDR3 comprises 14 residues. From germline, CDR1 is GTSNPN and CDR2 SVGIG (reference sequence). The ends were cut back, 5 bases at V and 0 bases at J, with 13 bases in the middle. The CDR3 DNA reads as TGTGCCTGGGGGGCCCTAACGGTGAACACTGAAGCTTTCTTT. It is translated as CAWGALTVNTEAFF.

This chain uses TRBV5-1 with TRBJ2-2; the D gene is possibly TRBD1 (5 bases). The CDR3 is made up of 16 amino acids. Germline CDR1 SGHRS, CDR2 YFSETQ. The ends were cut back, 1 base at V and 0 bases at J, with 10 bases in the middle. For the CDR3, the DNA is TGCGCCAGCAGCTTGTCTGTACAGGCGAACACCGGGGAGCTGTTTTTT. This encodes CASSLSVQANTGELFF.

The chain joins TRBV7-2 to TRBJ1-1; D call uncertain. In germline, CDR1 is SGHTA, CDR2 FQGNSA. The CDR3 runs to 14 residues. V gave up 0 bases and J gave up 6 bases, with 11 bases separating them. The chain's CDR3 is CASSLASEGAEAFF. The CDR3 DNA sequence: TGTGCCAGCAGCTTAGCGTCGGAGGGCGCTGAAGCTTTCTTT.

The chain employs TRBV18 and TRBJ1-2; D possibly corresponds to TRBD1 (5 bases). CDR1 KGHSH and CDR2 LQKENI come from the germline V gene. V gave up 2 bases and J gave up 8 bases, with 12 bases separating them. The CDR3 extends over 13 amino acids. The CDR3 loop reads CASSPAGQGGYTF. The CDR3 DNA follows: TGTGCCAGCTCACCAGCCGGACAAGGCGGCTACACCTTC.

The chain joins TRBV5-5 to TRBJ1-2; no clear D. This CDR3 has 14 amino acids. The V and J ends lost 0 bases and 6 bases respectively, with 12 bases between them. CDR1 SGHKS and CDR2 YYEKEE come from the germline V gene (reference sequence). CDR3 DNA sequence: TGTGCCAGCAGCTTGGGCGAGGGCTTGGATGGCTACACCTTC. Encoded protein: CASSLGEGLDGYTF.

The V call is TRBV6-5, the J call TRBJ1-2; 9 bases match TRBD1. Trimming cost V 2 bases and J 4 bases; bases outside gene matches: 5. This CDR3 is 15 amino acids long. Germline CDR1 is MNHEY and CDR2 is SVGAGI. CDR3 amino acids: CASSYRDRVAYGYTF. In DNA, the CDR3 is TGTGCCAGCAGTTACAGGGACAGGGTTGCCTATGGCTACACCTTC.

V usage is TRBV6-1 and J usage is TRBJ1-1; D not certain. Trimming took off 5 bases at V and 1 base at J, with 8 bases between the two ends. The CDR3 has 13 residues. The germline V gene has CDR1 MNHNS and CDR2 SASEGT. The CDR3 DNA sequence: TGTGCCAGCAGTAGGGTGGAGAACACTGAAGCTTTCTTT. It yields the protein CASSRVENTEAFF.

The chain recombines TRBV7-2 with TRBJ1-4; 8 nucleotides agree with TRBD1. The CDR3 contains 14 residues. Germline CDR1 SGHTA, CDR2 FQGNSA. Trimming took 6 bases from V and 1 from J; bases not matched to a gene: 1. CDR3 in DNA: TGTGCCAGCAGAGACAGGGGAACTAATGAAAAACTGTTTTTT. Translating it yields CASRDRGTNEKLFF.

The V call is TRBV9, the J call TRBJ2-2; 8 nucleotides agree with TRBD2. The CDR3 has 15 residues. Trimming cost V 4 bases and J 4 bases; bases outside gene matches: 6. Germline CDR1 and CDR2: SGDLS and YYNGEE. The CDR3 DNA reads TGTGCCAGCAGCATGGGACTAGTCGGCACCGGGGAGCTGTTTTTT. Residues: CASSMGLVGTGELFF.